What follows is one T cell receptor beta chain and its context. Its antigen remains unknown. This entry is derived from a study of T cell clonotyping in hematopoietic cell transplantation. Study outcomes and limitations: Graft donor and pretransplant recipient Inverse Simpson Index values predicted broader posttransplant TCR diversity. Cells were unsorted, so CD4 and CD8 contributions were not separated. After transplant, recipient diversity fell while pathologically expanded clonotypes grew through day 180.

Trimming pared 6 bases from V and 8 bases from J, leaving 8 bases between. CDR3 length equals 11 residues. Germline V gene data show CDR1 as LNHDA and CDR2 as SQIVND (reference sequence). Assay: immunoSEQ multiplex PCR; the TCRdb copy retains only in-frame clones and omits some. The sample contains approximately 20,000 clones, more than 65% of which appear only once. The genes are TRBV19 and TRBJ2-1, with unresolved D. The receptor was isolated from a man between 60 and 75 years old in good health. Some clones in this sample may be carry-over from other donors' samples. Material for sequencing was peripheral blood mononuclear cells. CDR3 bases: TGTGCCAGTAGACTTACAGATGAGCAGTTCTTC. This encodes CASRLTDEQFF.